These T cell receptor beta chains were read from a single sample in a study of post-analysis software for immune sequencing data. TCRdb passed the PCR reads through MiXCR, listing each CDR3 protein once. Of hundreds of thousands of distinct CDR3 sequences listed, under 55% are singletons. The sample was blood. These receptors all stem from a girl between 10 and 17 years old with multiple sclerosis. Both conserved end residues are part of each CDR3. The D gene is left open where the match is weak. Clone size is not always given. Where it is, it says once, few, many or a class for expanded clones.

D: NA; V: TRBV18; size: NA; J: TRBJ2-3; DNA: TGTGCCAGCTCACCCCCGGGCAGGGCAGATACGCAGTATTTT; CDR3: CASSPPGRADTQYF
D: NA; V: TRBV18; size: NA; J: TRBJ1-2; DNA: TGTGCCAGCTCACCTAGGTCCGACTATGGCTACACCTTC; CDR3: CASSPRSDYGYTF
D: TRBD1; V: TRBV14; size: NA; J: TRBJ1-1; DNA: TGTGCCAGCAGCGCCCTGACAGGGAGCAACACTGAAGCTTTCTTT; CDR3: CASSALTGSNTEAFF
D: NA; V: TRBV7-9; size: few; J: TRBJ2-7; DNA: TGTGCCAGCAGCTTAGACAGGGATATCGACGAGCAGTACTTC; CDR3: CASSLDRDIDEQYF
D: NA; V: TRBV20-1; size: NA; J: TRBJ2-3; DNA: TGCAGTGCTAGAGATGGCAGGGCTACCTACACAGATACGCAGTATTTT; CDR3: CSARDGRATYTDTQYF
D: TRBD2; V: TRBV6-6; size: NA; J: TRBJ2-3; DNA: TGTGCCAGCAGTCGGACTAGCAGGGTCGCAGATACGCAGTATTTT; CDR3: CASSRTSRVADTQYF
D: TRBD1; V: TRBV10-3; size: NA; J: TRBJ1-1; DNA: TGTGCCGGAAGGGACAGGGGCACTGAAGCTTTCTTT; CDR3: CAGRDRGTEAFF
D: NA; V: TRBV5-1; size: few; J: TRBJ2-5; DNA: TGCGCCAGCAGCTTGGCCTTGCGTTTGGAGACCCAGTACTTC; CDR3: CASSLALRLETQYF
D: NA; V: TRBV9; size: NA; J: TRBJ2-5; DNA: TGTGCCAGCAGCGTAGGAACTAGCCGTGGGCAAGAGACCCAGTACTTC; CDR3: CASSVGTSRGQETQYF
D: TRBD2; V: TRBV4-2; size: once; J: TRBJ2-5; DNA: TGTGCCAGCAGCCAAGAGTCAAGCGGGAGGGCCAGGGAGCAGTACTTC; CDR3: CASSQESSGRAREQYF
D: NA; V: TRBV5-1; size: few; J: TRBJ1-2; DNA: TGCGCCAGCAGCTCTGGACAGTCTGGCTACACCTTC; CDR3: CASSSGQSGYTF
D: NA; V: TRBV27; size: NA; J: TRBJ2-7; DNA: TGTGCCAGCAGTCCTGTAGAACGCCACTACGAGCAGTACTTC; CDR3: CASSPVERHYEQYF
D: NA; V: TRBV7-2; size: NA; J: TRBJ2-6; DNA: TGTGCCAGCAGCGCCTCAGGGAGGGGGGCCAACGTCCTGACTTTC; CDR3: CASSASGRGANVLTF
D: NA; V: TRBV5-1; size: NA; J: TRBJ2-1; DNA: TGCGCCAGCAGCTTGGTGACCCCAAGACAGTACAATGAGCAGTTCTTC; CDR3: CASSLVTPRQYNEQFF
D: NA; V: TRBV28; size: once; J: TRBJ2-7; DNA: TGTGCCTGCAGTTCCTCTGGGGTAAACTACGAGCAGTACTTC; CDR3: CACSSSGVNYEQYF
D: NA; V: TRBV6-2/TRBV6-3; size: NA; J: TRBJ2-7; DNA: TGTGCCAGCAGTTATTCGCGGGGACGGCGCTACGAGCAGTACTTC; CDR3: CASSYSRGRRYEQYF
D: TRBD2; V: TRBV28; size: NA; J: TRBJ2-1; DNA: TGTGCCAGCAGTCTCCAGACTAGCGGGCAAGAGACCCAGTTCTTC; CDR3: CASSLQTSGQETQFF
D: NA; V: TRBV6-5; size: NA; J: TRBJ1-2; DNA: TGTGCCAGCAGTCCTAAGATGAACTATGGCTACACCTTC; CDR3: CASSPKMNYGYTF
D: TRBD2; V: TRBV7-3; size: NA; J: TRBJ2-1; DNA: TGTGCCAGCACCCGAACTCCCGGGAGGGACAATGAGCAGTTCTTC; CDR3: CASTRTPGRDNEQFF
D: TRBD1; V: TRBV28; size: few; J: TRBJ2-3; DNA: TGTGCCAGCAGTTTAACAGGGGCCCAACGGCAGTATTTT; CDR3: CASSLTGAQRQYF
D: NA; V: TRBV28; size: NA; J: TRBJ2-7; DNA: TGTGCCAGCACCCTTAGGTCAGGGTCTGCCGAGCAGTACTTC; CDR3: CASTLRSGSAEQYF
D: NA; V: TRBV20-1; size: few; J: TRBJ2-5; DNA: TGCAGTGCTAGTAGCTTGACTCCGTACCGGGAGACCCAGTACTTC; CDR3: CSASSLTPYRETQYF
D: NA; V: TRBV12-3/TRBV12-4; size: many; J: TRBJ2-1; DNA: TGTGCCAGCAGTGAACATGTAAATGAGCAGTTCTTC; CDR3: CASSEHVNEQFF
D: TRBD1; V: TRBV28; size: NA; J: TRBJ1-4; DNA: TGTGCCAGCACCACTCCGGGACAGGTCCATGAAAAACTGTTTTTT; CDR3: CASTTPGQVHEKLFF
D: NA; V: TRBV24-1; size: many; J: TRBJ2-5; DNA: TGTGCCACCAGTGACCCCGACAGCCAAGAGACCCAGTACTTC; CDR3: CATSDPDSQETQYF
D: NA; V: TRBV9; size: many; J: TRBJ2-1; DNA: TGTGCCAGCAGCTTGGACTGGGACACTGAGCAGTTCTTC; CDR3: CASSLDWDTEQFF
D: TRBD2; V: TRBV27; size: NA; J: TRBJ2-7; DNA: TGTGCCAGCAGTCCCCTCCCCGGGACTAGCGGGACTTCCTACGAGCAGTACTTC; CDR3: CASSPLPGTSGTSYEQYF
D: NA; V: TRBV12-3/TRBV12-4; size: NA; J: TRBJ1-1; DNA: TGTGCCAGCAGGACACCCCTCGTTACTGTAGCTTTCTTT; CDR3: CASRTPLVTVAFF